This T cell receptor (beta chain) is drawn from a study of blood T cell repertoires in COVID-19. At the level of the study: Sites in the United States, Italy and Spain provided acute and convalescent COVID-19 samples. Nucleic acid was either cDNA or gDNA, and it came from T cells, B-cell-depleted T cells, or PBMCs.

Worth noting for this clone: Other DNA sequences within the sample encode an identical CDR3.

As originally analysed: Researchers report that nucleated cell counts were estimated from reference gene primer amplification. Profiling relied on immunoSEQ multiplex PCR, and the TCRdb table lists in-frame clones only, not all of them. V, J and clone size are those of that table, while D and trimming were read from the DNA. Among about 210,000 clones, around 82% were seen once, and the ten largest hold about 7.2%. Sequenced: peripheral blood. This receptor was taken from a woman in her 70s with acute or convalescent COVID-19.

CDR3 loop: CASSVGRVNEKLFF. Written as DNA, the CDR3 is TGTGCCAGCAGCGTAGGCAGGGTAAATGAAAAACTGTTTTTT. The chain uses TRBV9 and TRBJ1-4, with a weak D call TRBD1 (5 bases). The CDR3 runs 14 residues. Trimming removed 0 bases at V and 5 bases at J, with 8 bases between. Germline V gene sequence: CDR1 SGDLS, CDR2 YYNGEE. Supplemented by reference TRBV9 and TRBJ1-4, the full variable domain reads DSGVTQTPKHLITATGQRVTLRCSPRSGDLSVYWYQQSLDQGLQFLIQYYNGEERAKGNILERFSAQQFPDLHSELNLSSLELGDSALYFCASSVGRVNEKLFFGSGTQLSVL.